This TCR beta chain was sequenced in a study of early T cells in non-severe SARS-CoV-2 infection. V lost 5 bases and J 8 bases, leaving 12 bases between the germline ends. CDR3 length: 13 residues. From germline, CDR1 is SGHTA and CDR2 FQGTGA. Overall study findings and caveats: VDJdb matching skewed toward anti-spike CD8 responses, missing private and CD4 specificities.

TCRdb reprocessed the 5' RACE reads with MiXCR, giving one entry per CDR3 protein. The top ten hold under 5% of the sample, which has 45,000 to 50,000 distinct CDR3 sequences, around 5.6% seen once. This clonotype was observed many times. The target antigen is unknown. The sequence was collected from an adult who was a healthcare worker with PCR-confirmed SARS-CoV-2 infection or an uninfected control (not recorded which). This rearrangement joins TRBV7-3 to TRBJ2-2; D not certain. Sequencing was performed on whole blood. The CDR3: CASSPNGLGELFF. In nucleotides, the CDR3 is TGTGCCAGCAGCCCCAACGGCCTTGGGGAGCTGTTTTTT.